This record concerns one T cell receptor (beta chain) sequence. Its cognate antigen is unknown. This CDR3 contains 14 residues. Trimming took off 4 bases at V and 10 bases at J, with 17 bases between the two ends. Germline CDR1 reads SGHTA; CDR2 reads FQGNSA. These data come from a study of shared clonotypes between healthy human individuals. Study findings and constraints: Clonotypes not shared had lower generation probabilities than those common to all four donors.

Every subset had its genomic DNA shared out evenly among several immunoSEQ plates. Sequenced by immunoSEQ multiplex PCR; TCRdb stores in-frame clones only, minus some. This table has a few hundred thousand clones, more than 60% appearing once. Donors comprised healthy HIV-negative adults lacking recent acute infections or vaccinations. This TCR was recovered from a man aged 25-45 years in good health. Material for sequencing was memory CD4+ T cells sorted from blood. Subset in this sample: CD45RA-negative fraction. The rearrangement uses TRBV7-2 and TRBJ2-1, with D perhaps matching TRBD1 (6 bases). The CDR3 here is CASSSRGIFKEQFF. As DNA, the CDR3 is TGTGCCAGCAGCTCGAGGGGGATTTTCAAAGAGCAGTTCTTC. The variable domain in full, with the rest retrieved from reference TRBV7-2 and TRBJ2-1, is GAGVSQSPSNKVTEKGKDVELRCDPISGHTALYWYRQSLGQGLEFLIYFQGNSAPDKSGLPSDRFSAERTGGSVSTLTIQRTQQEDSAVYLCASSSRGIFKEQFFGPGTRLTVL.